Reported below is one T cell receptor beta chain. Its cognate antigen is unknown. Trimming removed 4 bases from V and 4 bases from J, with 10 bases in between. This CDR3 has 14 residues. Germline CDR1 and CDR2: LGHNA and YNFKEQ. The data stem from a study of T cell responses to AZD1222 COVID-19 vaccine. The table came from immunoSEQ multiplex PCR; TCRdb's copy has only in-frame clones and leaves some out. This table has 150,000 to 200,000 clones, roughly 92% appearing once. The study, taken as a whole, reports: Donors were chiefly white British, with a greater number of females, and clonal diversity was perhaps underestimated.

The TCR comes from an adult in good health. The chain joins TRBV4-2 to TRBJ1-4; perhaps TRBD1 as D (5 bases). The starting material was peripheral blood, obtained on day 0 of AZD1222 vaccination. The CDR3 loop reads CASSLGTLNEKLFF. CDR3 DNA: TGTGCCAGCAGCCTCGGGACCCTTAATGAAAAACTGTTTTTT.